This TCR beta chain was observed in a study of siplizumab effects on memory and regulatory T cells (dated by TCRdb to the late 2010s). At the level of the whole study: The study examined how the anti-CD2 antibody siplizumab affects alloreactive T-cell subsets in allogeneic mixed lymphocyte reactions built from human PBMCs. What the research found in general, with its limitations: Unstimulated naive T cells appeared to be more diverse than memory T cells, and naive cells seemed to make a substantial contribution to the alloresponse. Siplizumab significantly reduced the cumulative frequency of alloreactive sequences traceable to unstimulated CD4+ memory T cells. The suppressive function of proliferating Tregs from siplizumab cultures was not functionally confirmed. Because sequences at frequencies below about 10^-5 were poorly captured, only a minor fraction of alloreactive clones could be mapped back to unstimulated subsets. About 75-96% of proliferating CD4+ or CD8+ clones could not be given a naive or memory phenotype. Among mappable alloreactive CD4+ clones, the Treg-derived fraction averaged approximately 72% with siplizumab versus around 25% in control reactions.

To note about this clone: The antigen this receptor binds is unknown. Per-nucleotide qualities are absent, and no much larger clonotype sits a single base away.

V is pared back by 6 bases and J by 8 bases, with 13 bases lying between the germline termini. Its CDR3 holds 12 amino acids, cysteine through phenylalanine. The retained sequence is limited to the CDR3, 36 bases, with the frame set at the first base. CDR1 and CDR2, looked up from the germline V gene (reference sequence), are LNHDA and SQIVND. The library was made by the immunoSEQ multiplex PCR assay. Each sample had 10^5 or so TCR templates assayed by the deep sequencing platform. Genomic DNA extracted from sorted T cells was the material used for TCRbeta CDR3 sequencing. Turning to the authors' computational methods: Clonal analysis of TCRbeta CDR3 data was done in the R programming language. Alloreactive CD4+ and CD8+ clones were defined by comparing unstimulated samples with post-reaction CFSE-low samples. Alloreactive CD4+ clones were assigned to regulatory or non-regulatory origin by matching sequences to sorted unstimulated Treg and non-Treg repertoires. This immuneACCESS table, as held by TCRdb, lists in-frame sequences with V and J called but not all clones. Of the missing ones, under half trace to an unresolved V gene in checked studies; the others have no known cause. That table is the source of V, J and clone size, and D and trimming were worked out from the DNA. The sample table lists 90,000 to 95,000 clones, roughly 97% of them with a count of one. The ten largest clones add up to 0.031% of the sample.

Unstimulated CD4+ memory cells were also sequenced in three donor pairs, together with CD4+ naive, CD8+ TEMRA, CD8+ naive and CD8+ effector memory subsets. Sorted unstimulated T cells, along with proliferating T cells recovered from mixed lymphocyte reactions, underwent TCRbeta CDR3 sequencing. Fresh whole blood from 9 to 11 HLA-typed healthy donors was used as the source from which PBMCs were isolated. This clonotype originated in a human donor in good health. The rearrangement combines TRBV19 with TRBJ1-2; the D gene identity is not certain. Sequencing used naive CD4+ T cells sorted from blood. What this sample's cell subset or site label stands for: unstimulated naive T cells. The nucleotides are TGTGCCAGTAGCCCTGGACTCGGGGGCTACACCTTC. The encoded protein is CASSPGLGGYTF.